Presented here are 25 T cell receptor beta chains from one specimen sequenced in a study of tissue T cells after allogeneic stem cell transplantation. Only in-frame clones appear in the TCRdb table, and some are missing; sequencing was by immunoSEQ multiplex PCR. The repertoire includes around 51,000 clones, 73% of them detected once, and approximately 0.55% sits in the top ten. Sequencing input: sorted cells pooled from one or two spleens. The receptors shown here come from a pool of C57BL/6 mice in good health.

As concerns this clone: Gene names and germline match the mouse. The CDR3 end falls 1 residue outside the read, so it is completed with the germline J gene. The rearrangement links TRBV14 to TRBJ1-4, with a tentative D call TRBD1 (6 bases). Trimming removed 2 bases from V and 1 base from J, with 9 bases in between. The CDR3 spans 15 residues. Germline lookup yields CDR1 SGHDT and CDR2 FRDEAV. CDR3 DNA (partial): TGTGCCAGCAGTTTGAAGGGGGGTTCCAACGAAAGATTATTT. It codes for CASSLKGGSNERLF. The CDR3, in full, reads CASSLKGGSNERLFF. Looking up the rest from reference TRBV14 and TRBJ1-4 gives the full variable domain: EAGVTQSPRYAVLQEGQAVSFWCDPISGHDTLYWYQQPRDQGPQLLVYFRDEAVIDNSQLPSDRFSAVRPKGTNSTLKIQSAKQGDTATYLCASSLKGGSNERLFFGHGTKLSVL.

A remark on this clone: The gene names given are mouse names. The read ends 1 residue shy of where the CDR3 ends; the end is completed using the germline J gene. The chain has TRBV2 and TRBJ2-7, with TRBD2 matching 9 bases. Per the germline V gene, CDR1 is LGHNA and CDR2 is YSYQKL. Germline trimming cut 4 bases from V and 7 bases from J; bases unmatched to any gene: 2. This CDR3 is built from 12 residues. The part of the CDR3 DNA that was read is TGTGCCAGCAGCCCCGACTGGGGGGAACAGTAC. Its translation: CASSPDWGEQY. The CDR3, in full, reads CASSPDWGEQYF.

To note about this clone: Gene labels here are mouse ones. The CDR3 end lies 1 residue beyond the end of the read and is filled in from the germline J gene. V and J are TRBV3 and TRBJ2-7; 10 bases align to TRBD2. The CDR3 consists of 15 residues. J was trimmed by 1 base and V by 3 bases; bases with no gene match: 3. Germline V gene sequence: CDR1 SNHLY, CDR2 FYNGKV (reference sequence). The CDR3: CASSFWGGASYEQYF. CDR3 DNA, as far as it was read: TGTGCCAGCAGCTTCTGGGGGGGCGCGTCCTATGAACAGTAC.

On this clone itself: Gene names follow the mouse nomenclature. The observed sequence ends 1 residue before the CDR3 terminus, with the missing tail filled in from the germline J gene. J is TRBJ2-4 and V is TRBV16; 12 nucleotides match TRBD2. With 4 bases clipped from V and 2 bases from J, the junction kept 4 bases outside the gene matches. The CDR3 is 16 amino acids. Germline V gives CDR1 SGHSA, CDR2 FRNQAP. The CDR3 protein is CASSSGTGGNQNTLYF. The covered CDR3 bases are TGTGCAAGCAGCTCCGGGACTGGGGGGAATCAAAACACCTTGTAC.

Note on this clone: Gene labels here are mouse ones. CDR3 bases read: TGTGCCAGCAGTGAAAAGGACTGGGGGGACCAAAACACCTTGTAC. Protein sequence: CASSEKDWGDQNTLY. The whole CDR3 reads CASSEKDWGDQNTLYF. The chain joins TRBV13-1 to TRBJ2-4; 11 nucleotides align to TRBD2. Sequencing ends 1 residue short of the CDR3 end; the germline J gene provides the rest. The CDR3 has 16 residues. Germline V gene data show CDR1 as NSHNY and CDR2 as SYGAGN. V dropped 2 bases and J dropped 3; count of bases not matched to a gene: 5.

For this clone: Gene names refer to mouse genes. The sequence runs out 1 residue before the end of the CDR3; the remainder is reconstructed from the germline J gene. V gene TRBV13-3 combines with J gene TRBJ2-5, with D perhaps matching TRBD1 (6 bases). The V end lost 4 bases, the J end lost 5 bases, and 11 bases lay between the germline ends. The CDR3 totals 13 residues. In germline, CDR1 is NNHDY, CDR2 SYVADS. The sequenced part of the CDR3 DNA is TGTGCCAGCAGTTCAGGGGTGGGAGACACCCAGTAC. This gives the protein CASSSGVGDTQY. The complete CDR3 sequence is CASSSGVGDTQYF.

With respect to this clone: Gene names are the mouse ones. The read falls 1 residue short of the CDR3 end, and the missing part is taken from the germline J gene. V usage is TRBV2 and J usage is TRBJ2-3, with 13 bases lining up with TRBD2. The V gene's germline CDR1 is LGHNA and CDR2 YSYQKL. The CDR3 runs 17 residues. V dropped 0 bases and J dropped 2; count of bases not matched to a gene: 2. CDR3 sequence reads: CASSQEWTGGAAETLYF. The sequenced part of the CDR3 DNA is TGTGCCAGCAGCCAAGAATGGACTGGGGGGGCTGCAGAAACGCTGTAT.

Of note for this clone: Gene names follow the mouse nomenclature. The part of the CDR3 DNA that was read is TGTGCCAGCAGCTTAGACTGGGGGGCTAGTGCAGAAACGCTGTAT. It translates to CASSLDWGASAETLY. The whole CDR3 region reads CASSLDWGASAETLYF. This chain joins TRBV3 and TRBJ2-3; 9 positions agree with TRBD2. Read coverage stops 1 residue before the CDR3 terminus; the germline J gene supplies the remainder. With V trimmed by 1 base and J by 0 bases, 2 bases remained unmatched. Per the germline V gene, CDR1 is SNHLY and CDR2 is FYNGKV (reference sequence). The CDR3 extends over 16 amino acids. Full variable domain (rest looked up from reference TRBV3 and TRBJ2-3): GPKVLQIPSHQIIDMGQMVTLNCDPVSNHLYFYWYKQILGQQMEFLVNFYNGKVMEKSKLFKDQFSVERPDGSYFTLKIQPTALEDSAVYFCASSLDWGASAETLYFGSGTRLTVL.

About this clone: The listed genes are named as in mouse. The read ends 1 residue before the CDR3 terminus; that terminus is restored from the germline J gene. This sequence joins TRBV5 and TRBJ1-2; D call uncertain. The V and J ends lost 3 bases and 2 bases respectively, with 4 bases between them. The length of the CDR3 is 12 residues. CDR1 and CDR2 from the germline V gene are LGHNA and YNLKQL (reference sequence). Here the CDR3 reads CASSQGNSDYTF. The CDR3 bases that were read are TGTGCCAGCAGCCAGGGGAACTCCGACTACACC.

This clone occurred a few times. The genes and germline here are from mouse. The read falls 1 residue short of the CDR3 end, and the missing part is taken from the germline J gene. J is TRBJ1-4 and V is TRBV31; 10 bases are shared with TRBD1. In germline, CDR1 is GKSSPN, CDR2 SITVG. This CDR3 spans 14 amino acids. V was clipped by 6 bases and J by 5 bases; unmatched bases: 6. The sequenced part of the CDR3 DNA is TGTGCCTGTACCGGGACAGGGGTGAACGAAAGATTATTT. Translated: CACTGTGVNERLF. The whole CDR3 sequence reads CACTGTGVNERLFF. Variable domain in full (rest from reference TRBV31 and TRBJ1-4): AQTIHQWPVAEIKAVGSPLSLGCTIKGKSSPNLYWYWQATGGTLQQLFYSITVGQVESVVQLNLSASRPKDDQFILSTEKLLLSHSGFYLCACTGTGVNERLFFGHGTKLSVL.

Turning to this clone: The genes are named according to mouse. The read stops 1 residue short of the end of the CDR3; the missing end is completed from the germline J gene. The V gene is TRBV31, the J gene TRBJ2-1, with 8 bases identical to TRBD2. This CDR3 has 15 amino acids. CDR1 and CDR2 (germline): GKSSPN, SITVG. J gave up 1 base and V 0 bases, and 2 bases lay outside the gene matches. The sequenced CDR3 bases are TGTGCCTGGAGTCTCTGGGGGGCGAACTATGCTGAGCAGTTC. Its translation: CAWSLWGANYAEQF. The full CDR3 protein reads CAWSLWGANYAEQFF.

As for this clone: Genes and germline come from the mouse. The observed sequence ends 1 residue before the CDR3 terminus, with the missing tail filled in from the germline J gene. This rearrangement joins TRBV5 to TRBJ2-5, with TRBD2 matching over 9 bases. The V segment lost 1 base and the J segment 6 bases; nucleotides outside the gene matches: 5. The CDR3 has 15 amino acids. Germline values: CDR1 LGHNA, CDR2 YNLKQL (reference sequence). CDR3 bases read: TGTGCCAGCAGCCAAGCCTGGGGGGGTCTCGACACCCAGTAC. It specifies CASSQAWGGLDTQY. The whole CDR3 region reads CASSQAWGGLDTQYF.

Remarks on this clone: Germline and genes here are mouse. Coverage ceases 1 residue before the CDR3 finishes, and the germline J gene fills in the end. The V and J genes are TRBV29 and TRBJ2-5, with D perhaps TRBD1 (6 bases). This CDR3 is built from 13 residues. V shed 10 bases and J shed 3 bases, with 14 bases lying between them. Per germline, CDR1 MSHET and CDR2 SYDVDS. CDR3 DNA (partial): TGTGCTACCCTTCCGGGACAACAAGACACCCAGTAC. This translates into CATLPGQQDTQY. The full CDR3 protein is CATLPGQQDTQYF.

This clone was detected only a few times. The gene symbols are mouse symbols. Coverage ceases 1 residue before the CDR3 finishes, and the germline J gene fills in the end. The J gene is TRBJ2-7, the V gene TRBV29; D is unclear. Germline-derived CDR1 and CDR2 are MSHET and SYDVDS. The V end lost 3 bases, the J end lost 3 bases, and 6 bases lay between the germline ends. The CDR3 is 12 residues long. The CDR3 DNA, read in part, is TGTGCTAGCAGTTTCGACAACTATGAACAGTAC. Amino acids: CASSFDNYEQY. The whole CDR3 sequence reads CASSFDNYEQYF.

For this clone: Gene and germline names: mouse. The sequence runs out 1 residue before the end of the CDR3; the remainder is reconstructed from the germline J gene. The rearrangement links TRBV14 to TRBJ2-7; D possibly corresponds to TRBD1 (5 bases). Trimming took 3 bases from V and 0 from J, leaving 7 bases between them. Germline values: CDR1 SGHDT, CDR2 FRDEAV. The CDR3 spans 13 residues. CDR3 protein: CASSSGSSYEQYF. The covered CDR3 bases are TGTGCCAGCAGTTCAGGGAGCTCCTATGAACAGTAC.

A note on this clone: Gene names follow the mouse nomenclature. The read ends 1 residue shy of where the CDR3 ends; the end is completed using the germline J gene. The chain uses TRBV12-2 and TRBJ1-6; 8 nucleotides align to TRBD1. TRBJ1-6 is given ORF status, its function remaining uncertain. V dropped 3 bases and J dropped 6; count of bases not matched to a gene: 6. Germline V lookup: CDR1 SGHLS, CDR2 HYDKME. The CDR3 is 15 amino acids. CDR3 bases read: TGTGCCAGCTCTTTACAGGGGGACGTTAATTCGCCCCTCTAC. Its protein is CASSLQGDVNSPLY. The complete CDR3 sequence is CASSLQGDVNSPLYF.

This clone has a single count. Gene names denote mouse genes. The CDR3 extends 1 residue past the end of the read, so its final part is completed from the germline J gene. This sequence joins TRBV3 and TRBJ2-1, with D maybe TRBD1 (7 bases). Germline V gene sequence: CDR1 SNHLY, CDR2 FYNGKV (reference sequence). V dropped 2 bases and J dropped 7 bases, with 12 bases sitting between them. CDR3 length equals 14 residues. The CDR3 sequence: CASSLKGAGAEQFF. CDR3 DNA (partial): TGTGCCAGCAGCTTAAAGGGGGCAGGGGCTGAGCAGTTC.

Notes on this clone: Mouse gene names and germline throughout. CDR3 protein: CASSPGGSNERLFF. The sequenced part of the CDR3 DNA is TGTGCCAGCAGTCCCGGCGGGTCCAACGAAAGATTATTT. The chain combines TRBV15 with TRBJ1-4; D is undetermined. Read coverage stops 1 residue before the CDR3 terminus; the germline J gene supplies the remainder. The CDR3 contains 14 residues. CDR1 and CDR2 (germline): SGHND, FRSKSL. Trimming shortened V by 5 bases and J by 2 bases, and 9 bases separated the two germline ends. The full variable domain, in which reference TRBV15 and TRBJ1-4 provide the parts outside the CDR3, is DAGVTQTPRHEVAEKGQTIILKCEPVSGHNDLFWYRQTKIQGLELLSYFRSKSLMEDGGAFKDRFKAEMLNSSFSTLKIQPTEPKDSAVYLCASSPGGSNERLFFGHGTKLSVL.

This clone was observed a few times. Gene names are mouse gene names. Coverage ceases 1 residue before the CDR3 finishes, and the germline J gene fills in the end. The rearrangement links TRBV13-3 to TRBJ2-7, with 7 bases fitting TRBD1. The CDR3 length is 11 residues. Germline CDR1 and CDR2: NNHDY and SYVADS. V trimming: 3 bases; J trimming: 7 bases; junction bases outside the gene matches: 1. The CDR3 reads CASSAGGEQYF. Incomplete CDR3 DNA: TGTGCCAGCAGTGCAGGGGGAGAACAGTAC.

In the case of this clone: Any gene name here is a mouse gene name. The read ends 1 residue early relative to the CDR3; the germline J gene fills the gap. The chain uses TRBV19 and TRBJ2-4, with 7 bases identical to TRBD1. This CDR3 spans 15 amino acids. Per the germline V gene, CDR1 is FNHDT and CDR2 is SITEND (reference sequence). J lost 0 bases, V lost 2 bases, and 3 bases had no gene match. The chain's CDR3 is CASSMDRSSQNTLYF. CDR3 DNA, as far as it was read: TGTGCCAGCAGTATGGACAGGTCTAGTCAAAACACCTTGTAC.

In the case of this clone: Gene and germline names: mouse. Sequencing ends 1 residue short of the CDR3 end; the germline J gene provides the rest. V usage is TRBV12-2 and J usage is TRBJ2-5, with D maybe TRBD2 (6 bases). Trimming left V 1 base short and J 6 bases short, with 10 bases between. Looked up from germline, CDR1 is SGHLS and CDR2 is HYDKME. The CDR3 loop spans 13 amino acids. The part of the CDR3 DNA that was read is TGTGCCAGCTCTCTTGGGGGAGGGGACACCCAGTAC. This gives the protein CASSLGGGDTQY. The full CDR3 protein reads CASSLGGGDTQYF.

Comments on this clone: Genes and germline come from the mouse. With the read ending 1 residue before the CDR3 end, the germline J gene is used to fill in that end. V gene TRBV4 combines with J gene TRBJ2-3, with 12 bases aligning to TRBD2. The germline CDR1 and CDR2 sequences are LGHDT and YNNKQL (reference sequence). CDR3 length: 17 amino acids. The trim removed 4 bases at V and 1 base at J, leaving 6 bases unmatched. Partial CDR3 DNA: TGTGCCAGCAGCTTGACTGGGGGGGCAAGAGGTGCAGAAACGCTGTAT. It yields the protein CASSLTGGARGAETLY. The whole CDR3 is CASSLTGGARGAETLYF.

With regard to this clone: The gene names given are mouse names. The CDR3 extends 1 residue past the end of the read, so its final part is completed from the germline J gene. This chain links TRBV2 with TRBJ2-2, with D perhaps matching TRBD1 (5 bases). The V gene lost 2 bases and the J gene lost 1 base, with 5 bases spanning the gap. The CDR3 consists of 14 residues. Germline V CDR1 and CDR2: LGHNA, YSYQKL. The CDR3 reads CASSQQGNTGQLYF. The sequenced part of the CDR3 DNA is TGTGCCAGCAGCCAACAGGGAAACACCGGGCAGCTCTAC.

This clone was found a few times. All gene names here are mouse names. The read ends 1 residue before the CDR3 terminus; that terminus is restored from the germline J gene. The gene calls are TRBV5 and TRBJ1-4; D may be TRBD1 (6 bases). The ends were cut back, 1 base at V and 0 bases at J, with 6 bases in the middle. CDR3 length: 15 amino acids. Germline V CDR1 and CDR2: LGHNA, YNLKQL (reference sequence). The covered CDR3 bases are TGTGCCAGCAGCCAAGGGACAGTTTCCAACGAAAGATTATTT. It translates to CASSQGTVSNERLF. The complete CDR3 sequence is CASSQGTVSNERLFF.

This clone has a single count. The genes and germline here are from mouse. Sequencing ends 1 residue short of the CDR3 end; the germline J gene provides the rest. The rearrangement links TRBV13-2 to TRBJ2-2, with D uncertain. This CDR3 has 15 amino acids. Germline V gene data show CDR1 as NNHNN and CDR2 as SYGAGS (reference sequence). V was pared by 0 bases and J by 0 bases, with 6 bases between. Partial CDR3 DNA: TGTGCCAGCGGTGATGCACAAGCAAACACCGGGCAGCTCTAC. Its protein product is CASGDAQANTGQLY. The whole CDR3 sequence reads CASGDAQANTGQLYF.